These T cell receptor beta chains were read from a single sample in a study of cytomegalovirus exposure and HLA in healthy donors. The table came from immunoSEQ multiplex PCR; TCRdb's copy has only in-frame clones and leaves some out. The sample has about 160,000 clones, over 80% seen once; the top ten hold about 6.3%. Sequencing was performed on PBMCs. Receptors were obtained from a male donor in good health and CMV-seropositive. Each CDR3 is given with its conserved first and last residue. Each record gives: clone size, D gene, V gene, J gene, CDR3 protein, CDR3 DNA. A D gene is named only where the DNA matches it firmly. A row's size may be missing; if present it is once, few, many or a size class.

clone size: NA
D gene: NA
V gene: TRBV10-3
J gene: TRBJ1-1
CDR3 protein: CAISESTGAEAFF
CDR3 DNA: TGTGCCATCAGTGAGTCGACAGGCGCTGAAGCTTTCTTT

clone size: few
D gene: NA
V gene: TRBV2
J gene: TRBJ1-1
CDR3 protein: CASSHLTGTNTEAFF
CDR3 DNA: TGTGCCAGCAGTCATTTAACAGGGACGAACACTGAAGCTTTCTTT

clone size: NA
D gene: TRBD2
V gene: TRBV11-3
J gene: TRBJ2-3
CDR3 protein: CASSLGTSGGGTDTQYF
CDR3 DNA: TGTGCCAGCAGCTTAGGGACTAGCGGGGGCGGAACAGATACGCAGTATTTT

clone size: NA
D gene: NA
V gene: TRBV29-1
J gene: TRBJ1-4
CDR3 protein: CSGTALSPKEKLFF
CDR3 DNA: TGCAGCGGAACCGCACTCTCCCCTAAAGAAAAACTGTTTTTT

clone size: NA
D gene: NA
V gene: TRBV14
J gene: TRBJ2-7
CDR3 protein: CASSQEDRNTYEQYF
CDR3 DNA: TGTGCCAGCAGCCAAGAGGACAGAAACACCTACGAGCAGTACTTC

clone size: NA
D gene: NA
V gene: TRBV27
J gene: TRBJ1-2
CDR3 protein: CASSLKAVGAGYTF
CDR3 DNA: TGTGCCAGCAGTTTAAAGGCCGTGGGGGCAGGCTACACCTTC

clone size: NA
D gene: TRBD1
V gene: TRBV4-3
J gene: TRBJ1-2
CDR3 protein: CASSQGTGDGYTF
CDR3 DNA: TGCGCCAGCAGCCAAGGGACAGGGGATGGCTACACCTTC

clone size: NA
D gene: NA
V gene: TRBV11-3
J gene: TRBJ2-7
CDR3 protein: CASSGNGLYEQYF
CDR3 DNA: TGTGCCAGCAGCGGCAATGGGCTGTACGAGCAGTACTTC

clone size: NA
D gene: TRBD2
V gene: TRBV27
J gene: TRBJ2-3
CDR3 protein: CASSPPGLAGADTQYF
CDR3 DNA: TGTGCCAGCAGTCCCCCGGGACTAGCGGGAGCCGATACGCAGTATTTT

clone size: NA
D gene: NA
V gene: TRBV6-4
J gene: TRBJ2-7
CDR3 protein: CASSPEPGSSYEQYF
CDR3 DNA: TGTGCCAGCAGCCCAGAGCCGGGGTCTTCCTACGAGCAGTACTTC

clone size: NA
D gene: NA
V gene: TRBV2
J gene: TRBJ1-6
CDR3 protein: CASRGEPGAPLHF
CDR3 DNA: TGTGCCAGCAGGGGAGAGCCCGGGGCACCCCTCCACTTT

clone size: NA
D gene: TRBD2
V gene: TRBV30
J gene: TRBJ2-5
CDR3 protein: CAWSGSGLATETQYF
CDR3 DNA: TGTGCCTGGAGTGGGTCGGGACTAGCGACGGAGACCCAGTACTTC

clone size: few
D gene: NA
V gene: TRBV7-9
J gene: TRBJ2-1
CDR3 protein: CASSQGGPNEQFF
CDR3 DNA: TGTGCCAGCAGCCAGGGGGGCCCCAATGAGCAGTTCTTC

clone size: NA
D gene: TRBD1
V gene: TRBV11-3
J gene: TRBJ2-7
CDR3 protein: CASSLDGTGTEQYF
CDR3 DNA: TGTGCCAGCAGCTTAGATGGGACAGGTACCGAGCAGTACTTC

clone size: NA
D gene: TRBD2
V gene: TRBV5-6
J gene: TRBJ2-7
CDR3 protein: CASSLGLAGGYEQYF
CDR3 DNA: TGTGCCAGCAGCTTGGGACTAGCGGGGGGCTACGAGCAGTACTTC

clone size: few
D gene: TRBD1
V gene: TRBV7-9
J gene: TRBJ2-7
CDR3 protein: CASSHRGRYEQYF
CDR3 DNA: TGTGCCAGCAGCCACAGGGGGCGATACGAGCAGTACTTC

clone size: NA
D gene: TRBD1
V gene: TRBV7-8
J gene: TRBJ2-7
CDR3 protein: CASSLDRRYEQYF
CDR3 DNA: TGTGCCAGCAGCTTGGACAGGCGGTACGAGCAGTACTTC

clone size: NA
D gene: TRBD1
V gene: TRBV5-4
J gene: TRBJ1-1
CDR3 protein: CASSLGGAMNTEAFF
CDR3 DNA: TGTGCCAGCAGCCTAGGGGGCGCGATGAACACTGAAGCTTTCTTT

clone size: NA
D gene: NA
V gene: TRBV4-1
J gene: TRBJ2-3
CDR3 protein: CASSVGLTDTQYF
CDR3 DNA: TGCGCCAGCTCAGTGGGCCTCACAGATACGCAGTATTTT

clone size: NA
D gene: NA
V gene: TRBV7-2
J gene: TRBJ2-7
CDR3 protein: CASSQQLSRKTYEQYF
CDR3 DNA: TGTGCCAGCAGCCAGCAGCTTAGCCGAAAAACTTACGAGCAGTACTTC

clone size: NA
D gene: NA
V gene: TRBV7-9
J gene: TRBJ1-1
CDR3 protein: CSSSTDRTFTEAFF
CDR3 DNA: TGTTCCAGCAGCACCGATCGGACATTCACTGAAGCTTTCTTT

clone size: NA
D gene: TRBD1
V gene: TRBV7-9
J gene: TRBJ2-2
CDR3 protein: CASHPGTGDTGELFF
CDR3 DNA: TGTGCCAGCCACCCCGGGACAGGGGACACCGGGGAGCTGTTTTTT

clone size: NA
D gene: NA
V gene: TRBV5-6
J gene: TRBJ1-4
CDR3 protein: CASSFRTGTEKLFF
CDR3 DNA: TGTGCCAGCAGTTTTCGGACGGGAACGGAAAAACTGTTTTTT

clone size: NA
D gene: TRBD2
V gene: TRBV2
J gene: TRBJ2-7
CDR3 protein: CASSGLGLAGGEQYF
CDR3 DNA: TGTGCCAGCAGTGGTCTGGGACTAGCAGGGGGGGAGCAGTACTTC

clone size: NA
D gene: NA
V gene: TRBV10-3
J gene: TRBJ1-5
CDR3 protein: CAISESWGQGNQPQHF
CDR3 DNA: TGTGCCATCAGTGAGTCTTGGGGACAAGGCAATCAGCCCCAGCATTTT

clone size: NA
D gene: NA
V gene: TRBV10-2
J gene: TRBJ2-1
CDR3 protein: CASSERDLFNEQFF
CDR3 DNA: TGCGCCAGCAGTGAGCGGGATTTGTTCAATGAGCAGTTCTTC

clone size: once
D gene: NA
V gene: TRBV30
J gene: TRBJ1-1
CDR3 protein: CAWSWAVGNTEAFF
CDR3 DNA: TGTGCCTGGAGTTGGGCAGTGGGGAACACTGAAGCTTTCTTT

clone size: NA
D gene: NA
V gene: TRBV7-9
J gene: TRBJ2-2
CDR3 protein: CASSLASDWNTGELFF
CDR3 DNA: TGTGCCAGCAGCTTAGCGTCGGACTGGAACACCGGGGAGCTGTTTTTT

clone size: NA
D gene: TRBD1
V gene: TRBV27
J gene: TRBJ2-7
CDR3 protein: CASSPGTGAIHEQYF
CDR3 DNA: TGTGCCAGCAGCCCCGGGACAGGGGCTATCCACGAGCAGTACTTC

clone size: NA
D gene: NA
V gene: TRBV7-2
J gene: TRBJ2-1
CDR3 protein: CASSDLRGRGNNEQFF
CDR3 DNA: TGTGCCAGCAGCGACCTTCGAGGGAGAGGAAACAATGAGCAGTTCTTC

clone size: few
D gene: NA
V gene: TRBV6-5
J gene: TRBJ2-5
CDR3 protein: CASSHRRGETQYF
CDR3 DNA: TGTGCCAGCAGTCATCGGCGGGGAGAGACCCAGTACTTC

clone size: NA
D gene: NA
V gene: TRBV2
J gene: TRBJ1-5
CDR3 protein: CASSLGVSNQPQHF
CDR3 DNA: TGTGCCAGCTCTCTCGGGGTGAGCAATCAGCCCCAGCATTTT

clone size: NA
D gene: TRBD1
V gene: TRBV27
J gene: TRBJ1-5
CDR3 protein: CASSEKTGPPQHF
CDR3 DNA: TGTGCCAGCAGTGAAAAGACAGGGCCGCCCCAGCATTTT

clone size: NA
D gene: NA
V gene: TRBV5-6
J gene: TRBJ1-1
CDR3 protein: CASSFQGHPLPAFF
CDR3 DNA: TGTGCCAGCAGCTTCCAGGGACACCCCTTGCCAGCTTTCTTT

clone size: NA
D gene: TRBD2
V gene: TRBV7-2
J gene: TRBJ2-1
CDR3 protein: CASSSPGLAGHNEQFF
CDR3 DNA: TGTGCCAGCAGCTCGCCGGGACTAGCGGGACACAATGAGCAGTTCTTC

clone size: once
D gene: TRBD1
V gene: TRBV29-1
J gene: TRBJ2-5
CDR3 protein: CSVASTGGETQYF
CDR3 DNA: TGCAGCGTAGCCTCGACAGGGGGAGAGACCCAGTACTTC

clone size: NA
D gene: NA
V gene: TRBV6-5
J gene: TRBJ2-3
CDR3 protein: CASSYNPLPGADTQYF
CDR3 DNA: TGTGCCAGCAGTTACAACCCTCTGCCGGGAGCGGATACGCAGTATTTT

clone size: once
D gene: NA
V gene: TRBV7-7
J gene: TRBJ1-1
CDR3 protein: CASSTGRNTEAFF
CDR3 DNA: TGTGCTAGCAGCACAGGGCGGAACACTGAAGCTTTCTTT

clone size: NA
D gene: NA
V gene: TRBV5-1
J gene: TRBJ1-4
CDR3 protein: CASSLAGQGYEKLFF
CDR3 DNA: TGCGCCAGCAGCTTGGCCGGCCAGGGCTATGAAAAACTGTTTTTT

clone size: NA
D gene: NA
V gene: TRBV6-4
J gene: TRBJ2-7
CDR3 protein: CVLGGVFFYEQYF
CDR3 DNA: TGTGTCCTAGGGGGGGTTTTCTTCTACGAGCAGTACTTC

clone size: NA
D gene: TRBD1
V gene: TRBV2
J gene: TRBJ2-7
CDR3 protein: CASSWDRGYYEQYF
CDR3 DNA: TGTGCCAGCAGTTGGGACAGGGGGTACTACGAGCAGTACTTC

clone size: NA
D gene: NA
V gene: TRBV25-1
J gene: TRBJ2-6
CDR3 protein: CASSKRQVAGANVLTF
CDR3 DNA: TGTGCCAGCAGTAAAAGACAGGTTGCGGGGGCCAACGTCCTGACTTTC

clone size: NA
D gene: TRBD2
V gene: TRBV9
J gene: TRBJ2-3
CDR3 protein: CASSVKAGGSPTDTQYF
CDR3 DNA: TGTGCCAGCAGCGTAAAAGCGGGAGGGTCCCCCACAGATACGCAGTATTTT

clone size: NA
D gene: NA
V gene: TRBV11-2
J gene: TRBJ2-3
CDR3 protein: CASSPSPSDTQYF
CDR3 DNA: TGTGCCAGCAGCCCTAGCCCCTCAGATACGCAGTATTTT

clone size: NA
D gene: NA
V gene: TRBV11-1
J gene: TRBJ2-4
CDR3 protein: CASSLPGLAKNIQYF
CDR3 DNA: TGTGCCAGCAGCTTACCCGGTTTGGCCAAAAACATTCAGTACTTC

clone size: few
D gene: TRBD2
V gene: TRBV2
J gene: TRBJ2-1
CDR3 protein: CASRARDYRTYNEQFF
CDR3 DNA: TGTGCCAGCAGGGCCCGGGACTACCGGACCTACAATGAGCAGTTCTTC

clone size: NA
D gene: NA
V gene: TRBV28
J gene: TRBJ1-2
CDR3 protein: CASIGPGIYGYTF
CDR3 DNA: TGTGCCAGCATAGGCCCGGGTATCTATGGCTACACCTTC

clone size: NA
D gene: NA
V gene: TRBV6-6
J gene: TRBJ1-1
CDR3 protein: CASRDRKIGEAFF
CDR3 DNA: TGTGCCAGCAGGGACAGAAAGATAGGTGAAGCTTTCTTT

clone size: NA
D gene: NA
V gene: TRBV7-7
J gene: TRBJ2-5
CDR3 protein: CASSLKVGTRETQYF
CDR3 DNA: TGTGCTAGCAGCTTAAAGGTTGGGACAAGGGAGACCCAGTACTTC

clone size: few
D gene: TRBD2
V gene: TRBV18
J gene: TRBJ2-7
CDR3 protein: CASSPTSGRVGEQYF
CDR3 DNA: TGTGCCAGCTCACCGACTAGCGGGAGGGTTGGTGAGCAGTACTTC

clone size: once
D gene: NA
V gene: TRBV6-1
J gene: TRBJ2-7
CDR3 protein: CASRYYEQYF
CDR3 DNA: TGTGCCAGCAGATACTACGAGCAGTACTTC

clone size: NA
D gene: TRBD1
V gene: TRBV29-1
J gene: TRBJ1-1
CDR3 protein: CSVDRTGSGLAFF
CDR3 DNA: TGCAGCGTAGACAGGACAGGGTCGGGTCTGGCTTTCTTT

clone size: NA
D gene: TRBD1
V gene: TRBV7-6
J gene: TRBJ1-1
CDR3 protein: CASRPTGAGTEAFF
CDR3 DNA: TGTGCCAGCAGGCCAACAGGGGCTGGCACTGAAGCTTTCTTT

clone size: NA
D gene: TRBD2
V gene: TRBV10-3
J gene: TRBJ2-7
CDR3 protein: CASSPLSGRRHEQYF
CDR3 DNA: TGTGCCAGCAGCCCCCTTAGCGGGAGGCGCCACGAGCAGTACTTC

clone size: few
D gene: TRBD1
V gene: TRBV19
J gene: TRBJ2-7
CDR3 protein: CASSMRQGVDEQYF
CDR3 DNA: TGTGCCAGTAGTATGAGACAGGGAGTTGACGAGCAGTACTTC

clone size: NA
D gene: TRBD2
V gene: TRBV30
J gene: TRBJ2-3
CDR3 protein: CASSPSSGRTDTQYF
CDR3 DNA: TGTGCCTCCTCACCCTCTAGCGGCCGCACAGATACGCAGTATTTT

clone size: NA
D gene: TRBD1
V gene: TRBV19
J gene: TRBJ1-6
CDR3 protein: CASSILDRDNSPLHF
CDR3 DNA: TGTGCCAGTAGTATTCTTGACAGGGATAATTCACCCCTCCACTTT

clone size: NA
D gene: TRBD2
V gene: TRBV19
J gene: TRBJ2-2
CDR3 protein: CASTRTSGDTGELFF
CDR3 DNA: TGTGCCAGTACAAGGACTAGCGGAGACACCGGGGAGCTGTTTTTT

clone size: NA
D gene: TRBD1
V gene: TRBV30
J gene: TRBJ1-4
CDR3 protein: CAWADRGGEKLFF
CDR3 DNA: TGTGCCTGGGCGGACAGGGGAGGCGAAAAACTGTTTTTT